Only one count was recorded for the clone carrying this T cell receptor (beta chain). Its antigen is undetermined. These data come from a study of lymphopenia after photon versus proton radiotherapy. Broader study findings: Oligoclonal CD8+ Temra expansion after nadir drove photon patients' diversity drop. Authors raise, but do not show, better survival with proton therapy. Larger post-nadir TCR diversity loss correlated inversely with survival in deceased patients. Photon-treated patients lost naive T cells and TCR diversity; proton-treated stayed stable.

TCRdb's table, derived via immunoSEQ multiplex PCR, lists solely in-frame clones and lacks some. The sample records fewer than 70,000 clones, over 70% being singletons. Germline trimming cut 6 bases from V and 8 bases from J; bases unmatched to any gene: 5. The germline CDR1 and CDR2 sequences are SNHLY and FYNNEI. This CDR3 has 14 amino acids. The TCR comes from a man older than 75 with esophageal cancer. The chain is built from TRBV2 and TRBJ2-1; 12 bases map to TRBD1. The sequenced sample was peripheral blood, obtained from a patient treated with proton-based radiotherapy. In DNA, the CDR3 is TGTGCCAGCAGGACCGGGACAGGGGGCGATGAGCAGTTCTTC. It is translated as CASRTGTGGDEQFF.